This T cell receptor (beta chain) was observed in a study of blood T cells in healthy people across ages. V was cut by 5 bases and J by 8 bases, with 18 bases left in between. This CDR3 is built from 15 residues. Per germline, CDR1 KGHDR and CDR2 SFDVKD. A sample-barcoded 5' primer and a J-beta primer mix were used in a second PCR of roughly 6 to 11 cycles. Through a template-switch adaptor with 12 random nucleotides, each cDNA molecule received a tag. TCRdb processed the 5' RACE reads anew with MiXCR; each CDR3 protein has one entry. The sample consists of 500,000 to 550,000 distinct CDR3 sequences, about 24% of them appearing once. Extraction yielded at least 5.5 micrograms of total RNA per sample. These data also featured in a second study, about T cells of mothers and their children. That source notes: Donation came from a few healthy Caucasian mothers together with their six children. Maternal samples each gave over 8 million TCR beta CDR3 reads, and child samples roughly 3.3 million each.

The J gene is TRBJ2-1, the V gene TRBV24-1, with D perhaps matching TRBD2 (6 bases). The sample consisted of blood. This receptor was taken from a boy aged 5-17 years in good health. Here the CDR3 DNA reads TGTGCCACCAGTGGGTTCGGAACGGGAGTAGATGAGCAGTTCTTC. This sequence encodes CATSGFGTGVDEQFF.